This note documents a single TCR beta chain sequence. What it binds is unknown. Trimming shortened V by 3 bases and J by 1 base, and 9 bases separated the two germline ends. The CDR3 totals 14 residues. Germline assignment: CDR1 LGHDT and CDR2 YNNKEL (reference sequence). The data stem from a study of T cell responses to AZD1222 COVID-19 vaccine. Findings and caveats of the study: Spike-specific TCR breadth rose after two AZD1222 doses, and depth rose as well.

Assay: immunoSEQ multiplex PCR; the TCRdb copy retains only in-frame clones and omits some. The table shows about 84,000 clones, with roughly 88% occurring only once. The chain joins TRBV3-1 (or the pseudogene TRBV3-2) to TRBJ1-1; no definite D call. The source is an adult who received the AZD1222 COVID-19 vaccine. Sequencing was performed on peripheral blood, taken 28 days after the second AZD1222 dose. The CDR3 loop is CASSHRKGNTEAFF. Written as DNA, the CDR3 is TGTGCCAGCAGCCATCGCAAGGGGAACACTGAAGCTTTCTTT.